A selection of T cell receptor beta chains follows, all from one sample in a study of blood T cell repertoires in COVID-19. Using immunoSEQ multiplex PCR, the repertoire was profiled, and TCRdb retains in-frame clones only, with some absent. The sample holds 200,000 to 250,000 clones, around 90% seen once. The sample consisted of peripheral blood. The receptors originated from a man aged 70-80 years with acute or convalescent COVID-19. The CDR3 runs from the conserved cysteine through the conserved F or W. Fields, in order: CDR3 DNA, CDR3 protein, clone size, J gene, V gene, D gene. A D gene is named only where the DNA matches it firmly. The size field is filled for only some rows; it gives once, few, many or a size class.

cdr3_nt: TGTGCCAGCAGCTCGTACACCGGGGAGCTGTTTTTT
cdr3_aa: CASSSYTGELFF
clone_size: -
j_call: TRBJ2-2
v_call: TRBV7-6
d_call: -

cdr3_nt: TGTGCCACCAGCAGAGACAGGGGACCCTACGAGCAGTACTTC
cdr3_aa: CATSRDRGPYEQYF
clone_size: -
j_call: TRBJ2-7
v_call: TRBV15
d_call: -

cdr3_nt: TGTGCCAGCAGTTACAGACTGATTGATGGCTACACCTTC
cdr3_aa: CASSYRLIDGYTF
clone_size: -
j_call: TRBJ1-2
v_call: TRBV6-2/TRBV6-3
d_call: -

cdr3_nt: TGCAGTGTTAGTAACACAGCAGCCCTTGGGGCCAACGTCCTGACTTTC
cdr3_aa: CSVSNTAALGANVLTF
clone_size: once
j_call: TRBJ2-6
v_call: TRBV20-1
d_call: -

cdr3_nt: TGTGCCAGCAGCCGTCAGCGGGAGGGCACCTACGAGCAGTACTTC
cdr3_aa: CASSRQREGTYEQYF
clone_size: once
j_call: TRBJ2-7
v_call: TRBV27
d_call: TRBD2

cdr3_nt: TGCGCCAGCGGTTACGACCAGGGGATTGGGGAAGCTTTCTTT
cdr3_aa: CASGYDQGIGEAFF
clone_size: -
j_call: TRBJ1-1
v_call: TRBV4-1
d_call: -

cdr3_nt: TGTGCCAGCAGTACCGGGACAGTCAATTCACCCCTCCACTTT
cdr3_aa: CASSTGTVNSPLHF
clone_size: once
j_call: TRBJ1-6
v_call: TRBV7-8
d_call: TRBD1

cdr3_nt: TGTGCCAGCAGTACAAGACAGGGGGTCACAGATACGCAGTATTTT
cdr3_aa: CASSTRQGVTDTQYF
clone_size: -
j_call: TRBJ2-3
v_call: TRBV2
d_call: TRBD1

cdr3_nt: TGTGCCAGCAGCCCTCGGGGGGTAGCGGGCTACAATGAGCAGTTCTTC
cdr3_aa: CASSPRGVAGYNEQFF
clone_size: -
j_call: TRBJ2-1
v_call: TRBV7-8
d_call: TRBD2

cdr3_nt: TGTGCCAGCTCACCGTACTGGGACACCTCTTCGGGGACTGAAGCTTTCTTT
cdr3_aa: CASSPYWDTSSGTEAFF
clone_size: few
j_call: TRBJ1-1
v_call: TRBV18
d_call: -

cdr3_nt: TGTGCCAGCAGCTTGGTTGCGGGGGAAAAGGGCTACACCTTC
cdr3_aa: CASSLVAGEKGYTF
clone_size: -
j_call: TRBJ1-2
v_call: TRBV5-4
d_call: -

cdr3_nt: TGTGCCAGCAGCAAGGACAGGGCGGGGGCGAGCAATCAGCCCCAGCATTTT
cdr3_aa: CASSKDRAGASNQPQHF
clone_size: -
j_call: TRBJ1-5
v_call: TRBV7-8
d_call: TRBD1

cdr3_nt: TGCAGTGCTCCTACTCACAATGAGCAGTTCTTC
cdr3_aa: CSAPTHNEQFF
clone_size: -
j_call: TRBJ2-1
v_call: TRBV20-1
d_call: -

cdr3_nt: TGTGCCAGCAGTTACTCCGCGGGGTCACCCCTCCACTTT
cdr3_aa: CASSYSAGSPLHF
clone_size: -
j_call: TRBJ1-6
v_call: TRBV6-5
d_call: -

cdr3_nt: TGCAGCGTCGTAGGACACCCGAACACTGAAGCTTTCTTT
cdr3_aa: CSVVGHPNTEAFF
clone_size: -
j_call: TRBJ1-1
v_call: TRBV29-1
d_call: -

cdr3_nt: TGTGCCAGTAGTATTCGGGCAGGGGGCACCGGGGAGCTGTTTTTT
cdr3_aa: CASSIRAGGTGELFF
clone_size: -
j_call: TRBJ2-2
v_call: TRBV19
d_call: TRBD1

cdr3_nt: TGTGCCAGCAGTTACACGACGTCAACGACTTACGAGCAGTACTTC
cdr3_aa: CASSYTTSTTYEQYF
clone_size: -
j_call: TRBJ2-7
v_call: TRBV6-2/TRBV6-3
d_call: -

cdr3_nt: TGTGCCAGCAGTTTTTTAGCGGGAGAGTCCGAGCAGTTCTTC
cdr3_aa: CASSFLAGESEQFF
clone_size: -
j_call: TRBJ2-1
v_call: TRBV27
d_call: TRBD2

cdr3_nt: TGTGCCAGTAGTTCCACGTCAGGTTCACCCCTCCACTTT
cdr3_aa: CASSSTSGSPLHF
clone_size: medium-sized
j_call: TRBJ1-6
v_call: TRBV19
d_call: -

cdr3_nt: TGTGCCAGCAGCTTAGCCACAGGCTCTGGAAACACCATATATTTT
cdr3_aa: CASSLATGSGNTIYF
clone_size: once
j_call: TRBJ1-3
v_call: TRBV7-8
d_call: -

cdr3_nt: TGTGCCAGCAGCCCTTTGGGGGCGGGCTATGGCTACACCTTC
cdr3_aa: CASSPLGAGYGYTF
clone_size: -
j_call: TRBJ1-2
v_call: TRBV5-8
d_call: -

cdr3_nt: TGTGCCAGCAGCTCCCGACTGGCGATAGCCAAAAACATTCAGTACTTC
cdr3_aa: CASSSRLAIAKNIQYF
clone_size: -
j_call: TRBJ2-4
v_call: TRBV13
d_call: -

cdr3_nt: TGTGCCAGCAGCTTTAGGCGACTAGCAGGCCGAATCACAGATACGCAGTATTTT
cdr3_aa: CASSFRRLAGRITDTQYF
clone_size: once
j_call: TRBJ2-3
v_call: TRBV7-2
d_call: TRBD2

cdr3_nt: TGTGCCAGCAGCGTAGGTAATAGCGGGAATTCCGGGGAGCTGTTTTTT
cdr3_aa: CASSVGNSGNSGELFF
clone_size: -
j_call: TRBJ2-2
v_call: TRBV9
d_call: TRBD2

cdr3_nt: TGTGCCAGCAGTGAAAGGGGCGGCTCACCCCTCCACTTT
cdr3_aa: CASSERGGSPLHF
clone_size: few
j_call: TRBJ1-6
v_call: TRBV2
d_call: -

cdr3_nt: TGTGCCAGCAGCAAGGGGACAGGCACTGAAGCTTTCTTT
cdr3_aa: CASSKGTGTEAFF
clone_size: -
j_call: TRBJ1-1
v_call: TRBV5-4
d_call: TRBD1

cdr3_nt: TGTGCCAGCAGTTTATCGAACCGACTGGATGGCTACACCTTC
cdr3_aa: CASSLSNRLDGYTF
clone_size: -
j_call: TRBJ1-2
v_call: TRBV27
d_call: -

cdr3_nt: TGTGCCAGCACTAATATCAATATCAATCAGCCCCAGCATTTT
cdr3_aa: CASTNININQPQHF
clone_size: -
j_call: TRBJ1-5
v_call: TRBV2
d_call: -

cdr3_nt: TGTGCCAGCAGCCTCAGGGGACCCTACAATGAGCAGTTCTTC
cdr3_aa: CASSLRGPYNEQFF
clone_size: -
j_call: TRBJ2-1
v_call: TRBV28
d_call: -

cdr3_nt: TGTGCCAGCAGTTTAGGCGACCAAGAGACCCAGTACTTC
cdr3_aa: CASSLGDQETQYF
clone_size: -
j_call: TRBJ2-5
v_call: TRBV12-3/TRBV12-4
d_call: -

cdr3_nt: TGTGCCAGCAGCCTACCGGGACAGAGGAACACTGAAGCTTTCTTT
cdr3_aa: CASSLPGQRNTEAFF
clone_size: -
j_call: TRBJ1-1
v_call: TRBV3-1/TRBV3-2
d_call: TRBD1

cdr3_nt: TGCGCCAGCAGCCAAGCCGGGACAGCTAATGAAAAACTGTTTTTT
cdr3_aa: CASSQAGTANEKLFF
clone_size: -
j_call: TRBJ1-4
v_call: TRBV4-1
d_call: TRBD1

cdr3_nt: TGTGCCAGCAGCTTCTACGGACTCGATTCGCAGTATTTT
cdr3_aa: CASSFYGLDSQYF
clone_size: many
j_call: TRBJ2-3
v_call: TRBV7-2
d_call: -

cdr3_nt: TGTGCCAGCAGTAACAGGGGGCGCTTCGCAGATACGCAGTATTTT
cdr3_aa: CASSNRGRFADTQYF
clone_size: -
j_call: TRBJ2-3
v_call: TRBV27
d_call: TRBD1

cdr3_nt: TGTGCCAGCAGCGTAGCTACAGGGGGAGTGTATACGCAGTATTTT
cdr3_aa: CASSVATGGVYTQYF
clone_size: -
j_call: TRBJ2-3
v_call: TRBV9
d_call: TRBD1

cdr3_nt: TGCGCCAGCAGCCTCGGGGGGGCGAGTGAAAAACTGTTTTTT
cdr3_aa: CASSLGGASEKLFF
clone_size: -
j_call: TRBJ1-4
v_call: TRBV5-1
d_call: -

cdr3_nt: TGTGCCAGCAGCCGACGAGGGCTAGCGGGAGGGCCTAACACCGGGGAGCTGTTTTTT
cdr3_aa: CASSRRGLAGGPNTGELFF
clone_size: -
j_call: TRBJ2-2
v_call: TRBV6-6
d_call: TRBD2

cdr3_nt: TGTGCCAGCAGCCAAGCAAAAAGCGGGAGGAGCTCCTACAATGAGCAGTTCTTC
cdr3_aa: CASSQAKSGRSSYNEQFF
clone_size: -
j_call: TRBJ2-1
v_call: TRBV3-1/TRBV3-2
d_call: TRBD2

cdr3_nt: TGCAGCGCGGGAGGGGCCTTCAATCAGCCCCAGCATTTT
cdr3_aa: CSAGGAFNQPQHF
clone_size: once
j_call: TRBJ1-5
v_call: TRBV29-1
d_call: -

cdr3_nt: TGTGCCACTGTTGGAGGGAATCAGCCCCAGCATTTT
cdr3_aa: CATVGGNQPQHF
clone_size: once
j_call: TRBJ1-5
v_call: TRBV6-5
d_call: -

cdr3_nt: TGTGCCAGCAGCTCGCTAGGACAGACCACAGATACGCAGTATTTT
cdr3_aa: CASSSLGQTTDTQYF
clone_size: -
j_call: TRBJ2-3
v_call: TRBV7-9
d_call: -